A selection of T cell receptor beta chains follows, all from one sample in a study of OX40 agonist ivuxolimab in advanced cancers. The assay was immunoSEQ multiplex PCR, and TCRdb's table has in-frame clones only and misses some. The sample comprises some 40,000 clones, more than 70% of which are singletons, and 15% to 20% rests with the top ten. The input for sequencing was CD4+ or CD8+ T cells sorted from blood, taken in a trial of the OX40 agonist ivuxolimab. The origin of the receptors is an adult with an advanced solid tumor such as melanoma, head and neck, liver or kidney cancer. Both conserved end residues are part of each CDR3. The order of the fields is clone size, J gene, D gene, CDR3 length, V gene, CDR3 protein, CDR3 DNA. The D gene is left open where the match is weak. Clone size is shown for a subset of rows, as once, few, many or a class of expanded clone.

- TRBJ1-1 TRBD1 15 TRBV5-6 CASSSGTGFGTEAFF TGTGCCAGCAGCAGCGGGACAGGGTTTGGCACTGAAGCTTTCTTT
- TRBJ2-5 TRBD2 14 TRBV6-6 CASSFLAGGETQYF TGTGCCAGCAGTTTCTTAGCGGGGGGAGAGACCCAGTACTTC
- TRBJ1-5 - 16 TRBV5-5 CASSFYEGGDNQPQHF TGTGCCAGCAGCTTCTACGAAGGGGGGGACAATCAGCCCCAGCATTTT
- TRBJ2-7 TRBD2 14 TRBV6-1 CASSKLADSYEQYF TGTGCCAGCAGTAAACTAGCGGACTCCTACGAGCAGTACTTC
- TRBJ2-7 - 15 TRBV4-1 CASSQDLGSSYEQYF TGCGCCAGCAGCCAAGATCTCGGCAGCAGCTACGAGCAGTACTTC
- TRBJ2-3 TRBD1 17 TRBV27 CASSQSTGQGRRNTQYF TGTGCCAGCAGTCAATCGACAGGACAGGGGAGGAGGAATACGCAGTATTTT
- TRBJ2-1 TRBD2 18 TRBV7-8 CASSTALAGAISYNEQFF TGTGCCAGCAGCACAGCCCTAGCGGGGGCCATCTCCTACAATGAGCAGTTCTTC
once TRBJ2-7 - 13 TRBV29-1 CSVVWGISYEQYF TGCAGCGTTGTGTGGGGGATCTCCTACGAGCAGTACTTC
- TRBJ2-5 - 13 TRBV5-1 CASGAQYQETQYF TGCGCCAGCGGTGCGCAGTACCAAGAGACCCAGTACTTC
- TRBJ2-7 - 14 TRBV2 CASRYLLSSYEQYF TGTGCCAGCAGGTATCTCCTATCTTCCTACGAGCAGTACTTC
- TRBJ2-7 - 11 TRBV7-8 CASSLSYEQYF TGTGCCAGCAGCCTTAGCTACGAGCAGTACTTC
- TRBJ2-5 - 12 TRBV2 CATRVAQETQYF TGTGCCACCCGAGTAGCCCAAGAGACCCAGTACTTC
- TRBJ2-3 - 13 TRBV27 CASSFSYTDTQYF TGTGCCAGCAGTTTTTCATACACAGATACGCAGTATTTT
- TRBJ2-7 - 14 TRBV5-5 CASSLRGGAYEQYF TGTGCCAGCAGCTTGAGGGGGGGAGCCTACGAGCAGTACTTC